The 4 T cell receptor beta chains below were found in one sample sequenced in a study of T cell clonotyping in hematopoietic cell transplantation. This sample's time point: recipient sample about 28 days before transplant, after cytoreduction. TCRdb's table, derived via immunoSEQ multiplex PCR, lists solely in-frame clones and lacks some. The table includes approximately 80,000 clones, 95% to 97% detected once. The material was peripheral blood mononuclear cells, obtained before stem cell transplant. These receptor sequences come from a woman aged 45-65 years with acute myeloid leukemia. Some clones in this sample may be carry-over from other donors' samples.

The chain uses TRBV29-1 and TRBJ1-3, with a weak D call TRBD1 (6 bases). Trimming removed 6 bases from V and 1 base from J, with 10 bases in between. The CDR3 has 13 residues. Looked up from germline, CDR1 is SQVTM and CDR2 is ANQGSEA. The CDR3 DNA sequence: TGCAGCGTGGGACACACTTCTGGAAACACCATATATTTT. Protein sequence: CSVGHTSGNTIYF.

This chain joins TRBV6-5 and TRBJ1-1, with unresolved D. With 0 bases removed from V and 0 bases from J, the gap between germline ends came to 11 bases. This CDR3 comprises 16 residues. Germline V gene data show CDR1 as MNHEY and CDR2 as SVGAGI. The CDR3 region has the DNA TGTGCCAGCAGTTACTCGAGGCGCAGGATGAACACTGAAGCTTTCTTT. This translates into CASSYSRRRMNTEAFF.

CDR3 nucleotide sequence: TGTGCCAGCAGCTTCGGTGTCCCTTACGAGCAGTACTTC. This encodes CASSFGVPYEQYF. The J gene is TRBJ2-7, the V gene TRBV5-6, with D unclear. The CDR3 loop spans 13 amino acids. CDR1 SGHDT and CDR2 YYEEEE come from the germline V gene. The V end was cut by 2 bases, the J end by 4 bases, with 10 bases between.

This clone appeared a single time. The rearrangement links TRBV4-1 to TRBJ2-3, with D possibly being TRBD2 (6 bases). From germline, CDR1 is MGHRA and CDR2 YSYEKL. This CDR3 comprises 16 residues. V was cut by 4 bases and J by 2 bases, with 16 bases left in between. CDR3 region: CASSPYVGGFTDTQYF. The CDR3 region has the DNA TGCGCCAGCAGCCCGTACGTCGGGGGTTTCACAGATACGCAGTATTTT.